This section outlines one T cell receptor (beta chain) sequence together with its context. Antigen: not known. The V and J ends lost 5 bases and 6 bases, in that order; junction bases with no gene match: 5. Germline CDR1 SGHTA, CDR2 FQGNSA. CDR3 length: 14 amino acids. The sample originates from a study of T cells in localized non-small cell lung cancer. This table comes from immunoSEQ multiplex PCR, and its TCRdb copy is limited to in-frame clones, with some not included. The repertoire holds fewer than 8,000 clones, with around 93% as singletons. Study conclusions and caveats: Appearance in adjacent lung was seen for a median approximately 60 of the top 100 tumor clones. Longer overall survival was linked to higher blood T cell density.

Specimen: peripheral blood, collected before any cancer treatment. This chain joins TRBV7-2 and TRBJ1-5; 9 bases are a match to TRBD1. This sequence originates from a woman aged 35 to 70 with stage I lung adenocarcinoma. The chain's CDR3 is CASSRGQGGQPQHF. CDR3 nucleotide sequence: TGTGCCAGCAGCCGGGGACAGGGAGGTCAGCCCCAGCATTTT.